Here is one T cell receptor (beta chain) with its context. Its antigen is unknown. The table came from immunoSEQ multiplex PCR; TCRdb's copy has only in-frame clones and leaves some out. The top ten clones hold over 7.5% of a sample with about 91,000 clones, roughly 83% of them seen once. Stated time point: peripheral blood 6 weeks after treatment start. This record belongs to a study of PD-L1 blockade in urothelial cancer. Study information: T cell content in blood samples showed a median of about 140,000.

Whole-study results and caveats: A below-median TCR clonality in blood before treatment predicted better survival. Durable-benefit patients expanded tumor-associated blood clones more at 3 weeks.

V was clipped by 4 bases and J by 5 bases; unmatched bases: 13. The germline CDR1 and CDR2 sequences are MNHEY and SVGAGI. There are 16 residues in the CDR3. The specimen was PBMCs, collected around atezolizumab (anti-PD-L1) treatment. The chain joins TRBV6-5 to TRBJ2-5; 7 bases agree with TRBD2. The clonotype was recovered from a man between 70 and 80 years old with urothelial cancer. The CDR3 spells CASSFTPSGEVETQYF. CDR3 nucleotide sequence: TGTGCCAGCAGTTTCACGCCAAGCGGGGAGGTGGAGACCCAGTACTTC.